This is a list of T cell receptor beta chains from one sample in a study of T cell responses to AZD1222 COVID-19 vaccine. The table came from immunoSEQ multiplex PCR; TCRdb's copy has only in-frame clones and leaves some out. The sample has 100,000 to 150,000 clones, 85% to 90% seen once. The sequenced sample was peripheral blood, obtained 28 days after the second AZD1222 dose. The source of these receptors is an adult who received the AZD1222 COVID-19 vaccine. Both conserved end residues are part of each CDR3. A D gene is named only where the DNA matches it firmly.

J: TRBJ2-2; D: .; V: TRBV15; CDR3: CATSRKNGIGELFF; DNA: TGTGCCACCAGCAGAAAGAATGGGATCGGGGAGCTGTTTTTT
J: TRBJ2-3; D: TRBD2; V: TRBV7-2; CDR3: CASSPPGSGVSFSTDTQYF; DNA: TGTGCCAGCAGCCCCCCCGGTAGCGGGGTTTCCTTCAGCACAGATACGCAGTATTTT
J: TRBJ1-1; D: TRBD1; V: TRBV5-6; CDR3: CASSRGDAEAFF; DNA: TGTGCCAGCTCCAGGGGGGACGCTGAAGCTTTCTTT
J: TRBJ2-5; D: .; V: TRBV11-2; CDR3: CASSQSRVPFSRNETQYF; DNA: TGTGCCAGCAGCCAGTCCAGGGTTCCCTTCTCTCGCAATGAGACCCAGTACTTC
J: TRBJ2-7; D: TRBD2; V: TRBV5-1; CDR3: CASSSLGTSGVEQYF; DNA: TGCGCCAGCAGCTCCCTCGGGACTAGCGGGGTAGAGCAGTACTTC
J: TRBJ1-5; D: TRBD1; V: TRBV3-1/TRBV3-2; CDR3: CASSQDLGQGRISNQPQHF; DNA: TGTGCCAGCAGCCAAGATTTAGGACAGGGAAGGATTAGCAATCAGCCCCAGCATTTT
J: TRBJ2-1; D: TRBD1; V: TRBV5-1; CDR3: CASSPGQINYNEQFF; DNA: TGCGCCAGCAGCCCGGGACAGATTAACTACAATGAGCAGTTCTTC
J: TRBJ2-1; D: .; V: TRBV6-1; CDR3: CASSEGPPTGLGYNEQFF; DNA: TGTGCCAGCAGTGAAGGACCCCCTACAGGCCTCGGGTACAATGAGCAGTTCTTC
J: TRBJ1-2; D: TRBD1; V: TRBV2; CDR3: CASSLKQGLYYGYTF; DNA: TGTGCCAGCAGTCTTAAACAGGGGCTGTACTATGGCTACACCTTC
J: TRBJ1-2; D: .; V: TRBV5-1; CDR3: CASRNDGNYGYTF; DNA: TGCGCCAGCAGAAATGACGGGAACTATGGCTACACCTTC
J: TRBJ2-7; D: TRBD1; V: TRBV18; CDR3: CASSRGQQGVEQYF; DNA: TGTGCCAGCTCACGCGGACAGCAGGGGGTCGAGCAGTACTTC
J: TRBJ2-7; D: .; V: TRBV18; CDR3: CASSPDRTRTYEQYF; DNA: TGTGCCAGCTCACCCGATAGGACACGCACGTACGAGCAGTACTTC
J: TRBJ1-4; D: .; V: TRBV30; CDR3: CAWSVSRLGPRDEKLFF; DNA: TGTGCCTGGAGTGTGAGTCGTTTGGGTCCACGGGATGAAAAACTGTTTTTT
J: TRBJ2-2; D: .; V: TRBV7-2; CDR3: CASSLGGQLTGELFF; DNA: TGTGCCAGCAGCTTAGGGGGACAACTCACCGGGGAGCTGTTTTTT
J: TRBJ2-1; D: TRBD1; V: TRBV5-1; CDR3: CASSWGTGYNEQFF; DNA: TGCGCCAGCAGCTGGGGGACAGGGTACAATGAGCAGTTCTTC
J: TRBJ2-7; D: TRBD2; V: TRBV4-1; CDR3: CASRPGTSGGAYEQYF; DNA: TGCGCCAGCAGGCCGGGGACTAGCGGGGGGGCCTACGAGCAGTACTTC